The 13 T cell receptor beta chains presented below share a single source sample, sequenced in a study of blood T cell repertoires in COVID-19. TCRdb keeps only in-frame clones here, not all; method: immunoSEQ multiplex PCR. The data contain about 120,000 clones, roughly 79% of them singletons. The sample taken for sequencing was peripheral blood. Receptors were obtained from an older man with active or convalescent COVID-19.

The chain is built from TRBV7-8 and TRBJ2-1; 8 nucleotides agree with TRBD2. This CDR3 has 15 amino acids. Germline V gene lookup returns CDR1 SGHVS and CDR2 FQNEAQ. V dropped 3 bases and J dropped 0; count of bases not matched to a gene: 1. This CDR3 is CASSFSGVSYNEQFF. DNA for the CDR3: TGTGCCAGCAGCTTTAGCGGGGTCTCCTACAATGAGCAGTTCTTC.

The V and J genes are TRBV5-4 and TRBJ2-7, with D perhaps matching TRBD2 (6 bases). The germline V gene has CDR1 SGHNT and CDR2 YYREEE (reference sequence). This CDR3 has 13 amino acids. Trimming took off 4 bases at V and 6 bases at J, with 14 bases between the two ends. CDR3 region: CASSLGLSREQYF. The CDR3 DNA follows: TGTGCCAGCAGCCTGGGACTCAGCCGCGAGCAGTACTTC.

The CDR3 is CASSLSSSYEQYF. CDR3 DNA sequence: TGTGCCAGCAGCTTATCCAGCTCCTACGAGCAGTACTTC. The chain has TRBV5-8 and TRBJ2-7, with no clear D. The germline V gene has CDR1 SGHTS and CDR2 YDEGEE. Trimming removed 2 bases at V and 0 bases at J, with 6 bases between. This CDR3 has 13 residues.

This clone was observed a handful of times. The chain uses TRBV15 and TRBJ2-2, with TRBD1 matching 10 bases. There are 16 residues in the CDR3. The trim removed 3 bases at V and 8 bases at J, leaving 9 bases unmatched. Germline V CDR1 and CDR2: LNHNV, YYDKDF (reference sequence). The CDR3 DNA follows: TGTGCCACCAGCAGGAGGACAGGGGGAATAGTGGGGGAGCTGTTTTTT. This sequence encodes CATSRRTGGIVGELFF.

The V call is TRBV5-1, the J call TRBJ1-3; a possible D gene is TRBD1 (6 bases). CDR3 length equals 14 residues. Germline V gene sequence: CDR1 SGHRS, CDR2 YFSETQ. CDR3 loop: CTLRHNRVGNTIYF. CDR3 bases: TGCACCCTACGACACAACAGGGTTGGAAACACCATATATTTT.

The V call is TRBV7-2, the J call TRBJ2-1, with 9 bases aligning to TRBD1. The CDR3 loop spans 13 amino acids. V dropped 3 bases and J dropped 14; count of bases not matched to a gene: 8. The germline CDR1 and CDR2 sequences are SGHTA and FQGNSA. The CDR3 DNA is TGTGCCAGCAGCTTTGAGCGGACAGGGGCGGAGTTCTTC. Protein product: CASSFERTGAEFF.

The chain joins TRBV19 to TRBJ2-7, with TRBD1 as a possible D gene (6 bases). Per germline, CDR1 LNHDA and CDR2 SQIVND (reference sequence). The CDR3 runs 14 residues. Trimming pared 5 bases from V and 0 bases from J, leaving 11 bases between. The CDR3 sequence: CASSLQGSSYEQYF. CDR3 nucleotides: TGTGCCAGTAGTTTACAGGGCTCCTCCTACGAGCAGTACTTC.

V and J are TRBV11-2 and TRBJ2-7; D ambiguous. CDR3 length equals 14 residues. CDR1 is SGHAT and CDR2 is FQNNGV in the germline V gene. Trimming pared 4 bases from V and 3 bases from J, leaving 13 bases between. In nucleotides, the CDR3 is TGTGCCAGCAGCTCACAGACCCTCAACTACGAGCAGTACTTC. Protein: CASSSQTLNYEQYF.

The chain is built from TRBV10-1 and TRBJ2-1; 13 bases are a match to TRBD2. V gave up 3 bases and J gave up 0 bases; unmatched junction bases: 11. Germline lookup yields CDR1 WNHNN and CDR2 SYGVQD (reference sequence). The CDR3 is 20 residues long. The CDR3 sequence is CASSEPWTSGSLSSYNEQFF. The CDR3 DNA reads as TGCGCCAGCAGTGAACCGTGGACTAGCGGGAGCTTGAGCTCCTACAATGAGCAGTTCTTC.

The chain has TRBV3-1 (or the pseudogene TRBV3-2) and TRBJ1-2; 8 nucleotides line up with TRBD1. With V trimmed by 1 base and J by 1 base, 2 bases remained unmatched. Per the germline V gene, CDR1 is LGHDT and CDR2 is YNNKEL (reference sequence). CDR3 size: 15 residues. This CDR3 reads CASSQVTGGNYGYTF. DNA of the CDR3: TGTGCCAGCAGCCAAGTCACAGGGGGTAACTATGGCTACACCTTC.

The chain joins TRBV28 to TRBJ1-1; D is unclear. Germline V lookup: CDR1 MDHEN, CDR2 SYDVKM. The CDR3 length is 11 residues. V was shortened by 8 bases and J by 8 bases, with 12 bases between the two germline ends. The CDR3 region has the DNA TGTGCCAGCGAGGGATATCGCGAAGCTTTCTTT. It translates to CASEGYREAFF. The full variable domain, its missing parts supplied by reference TRBV28 and TRBJ1-1, is DVKVTQSSRYLVKRTGEKVFLECVQDMDHENMFWYRQDPGLGLRLIYFSYDVKMKEKGDIPEGYSVSREKKERFSLILESASTNQTSMYLCASEGYREAFFGQGTRLTVV.

The V call is TRBV11-2, the J call TRBJ2-7; tentative D call: TRBD2 (6 bases). The V end was cut by 2 bases, the J end by 6 bases, with 14 bases between. CDR3 length: 14 amino acids. Germline values: CDR1 SGHAT, CDR2 FQNNGV. As DNA, the CDR3 is TGTGCCAGCAGCTTATTGGGAGGAGCGAGCGAGCAGTACTTC. As protein: CASSLLGGASEQYF.

The rearrangement uses TRBV2 and TRBJ1-5, with 10 bases identical to TRBD1. CDR3 length: 15 residues. V shed 6 bases, J shed 4 bases, and the junction held 6 bases outside the gene matches. Germline CDR1 SNHLY, CDR2 FYNNEI. The CDR3 loop reads CASRTGTGVNQPQHF. Here the CDR3 DNA reads TGTGCCAGCAGGACCGGGACAGGGGTAAATCAGCCCCAGCATTTT.